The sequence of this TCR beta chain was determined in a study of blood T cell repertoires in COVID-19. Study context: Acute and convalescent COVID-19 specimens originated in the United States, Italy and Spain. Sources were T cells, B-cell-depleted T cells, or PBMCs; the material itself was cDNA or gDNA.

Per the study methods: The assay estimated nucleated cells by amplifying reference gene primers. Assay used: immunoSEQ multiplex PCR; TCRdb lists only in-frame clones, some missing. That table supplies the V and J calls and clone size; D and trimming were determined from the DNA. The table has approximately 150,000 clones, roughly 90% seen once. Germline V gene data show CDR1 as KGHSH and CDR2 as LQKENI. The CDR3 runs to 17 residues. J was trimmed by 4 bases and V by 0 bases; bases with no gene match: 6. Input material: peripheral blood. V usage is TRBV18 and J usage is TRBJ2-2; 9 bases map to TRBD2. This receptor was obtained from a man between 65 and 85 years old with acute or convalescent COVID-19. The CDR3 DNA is TGTGCCAGCTCACCACCAACTCTAGCGGGGCCCACCGGGGAGCTGTTTTTT. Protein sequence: CASSPPTLAGPTGELFF.